This T cell receptor (beta chain) is from a study of Ad26.COV2.S vaccination and SARS-CoV-2 variants. Generated by immunoSEQ multiplex PCR, the TCRdb table keeps only in-frame clones and is missing some. Here the sample spans about 280,000 clones, 80% to 90% being singletons. Stated treatment: roughly 19 received Ad26.COV2.S at low or high dose, single or two shots; about five received placebo; per-sample allocation not given. The study sampled participants on day 63 after the first vaccine or placebo injection. In germline, CDR1 is LGHNA, CDR2 YNFKEQ. Trimming took off 4 bases at V and 3 bases at J, with 16 bases between the two ends. The CDR3 covers 16 residues.

The chain employs TRBV4-2 and TRBJ2-1; D unclear. This material consisted of peripheral blood, taken in a trial of Ad26.COV2.S vaccine versus placebo. The sequence derives from a person between 18 and 65 years old who received the Ad26.COV2.S COVID-19 vaccine or a placebo. The CDR3 region has the DNA TGTGCCAGCAGCCCCGAAGGGTCGGCTTTCTACAATGAGCAGTTCTTC. It specifies CASSPEGSAFYNEQFF.